These 23 T cell receptor beta chains were sequenced from one sample in a study of T-cell memory formation after mild COVID-19. A single record per CDR3 protein comes from TCRdb applying MiXCR to the 5' RACE reads. The table has about 280,000 distinct CDR3 sequences, 8% to 9% seen once. Sequencing used PBMCs or a T cell subset sorted from them (not recorded which). These TCRs come from a man aged 18 to 35 who had mild COVID-19 (a few samples of this study predate the infection). Cell type and time point are not known.

This clonotype was seen more than once but under ten times. The chain employs TRBV5-1 and TRBJ2-5; possibly TRBD2 for D (7 bases). This CDR3 is 14 amino acids long. Trimming removed 0 bases from V and 5 bases from J, with 11 bases in between. CDR1 and CDR2 (germline): SGHRS, YFSETQ. The CDR3 sequence: CASSLEGGSETQYF. CDR3 coding DNA: TGCGCCAGCAGCTTGGAGGGGGGGTCTGAGACCCAGTACTTC.

The rearrangement uses TRBV13 and TRBJ2-2; TRBD2 is a possible D gene (7 bases). The CDR3 has 15 amino acids. V gave up 6 bases and J gave up 2 bases, with 13 bases separating them. The germline CDR1 and CDR2 sequences are PRHDT and FYEKMQ (reference sequence). Here the CDR3 DNA reads TGTGCCAGCAGTCTGGGGGGGCGAAACACCGGGGAGCTGTTTTTT. It codes for CASSLGGRNTGELFF. Supplemented by reference TRBV13 and TRBJ2-2, the full variable domain reads AAGVIQSPRHLIKEKRETATLKCYPIPRHDTVYWYQQGPGQDPQFLISFYEKMQSDKGSIPDRFSAQQFSDYHSELNMSSLELGDSALYFCASSLGGRNTGELFFGEGSRLTVL.

This clonotype was seen only a few times. The chain recombines TRBV7-9 with TRBJ1-1, with D possibly matching TRBD1 (5 bases). This CDR3 has 14 amino acids. Germline assignment: CDR1 SEHNR and CDR2 FQNEAQ (reference sequence). With 8 bases removed from V and 1 base from J, the gap between germline ends came to 14 bases. The CDR3 sequence is CASGPPTGNTEAFF. The CDR3 region has the DNA TGTGCCAGCGGTCCCCCTACAGGGAACACTGAAGCTTTCTTT. Supplemented by reference TRBV7-9 and TRBJ1-1, the full variable domain reads DTGVSQNPRHKITKRGQNVTFRCDPISEHNRLYWYRQTLGQGPEFLTYFQNEAQLEKSRLLSDRFSAERPKGSFSTLEIQRTEQGDSAMYLCASGPPTGNTEAFFGQGTRLTVV.

The rearrangement links TRBV27 to TRBJ1-5; D unclear. This CDR3 has 13 residues. Trimming stripped 8 bases from V and 2 bases from J, with 10 bases between. Germline CDR1 and CDR2: MNHEY and SMNVEV (reference sequence). The CDR3 spells CASGLGGNQPQHF. The CDR3 DNA reads as TGTGCCAGCGGCCTCGGGGGCAATCAGCCCCAGCATTTT.

J is TRBJ2-7 and V is TRBV12-3 or TRBV12-4; no reliable D call. The ends were cut back, 3 bases at V and 7 bases at J, with 7 bases in the middle. This CDR3 is 11 amino acids long. The CDR3 is CASSFLGEQYF. The CDR3 nucleotides read TGTGCCAGCAGTTTTCTTGGAGAGCAGTACTTC.

The chain recombines TRBV15 with TRBJ2-2; D remains ambiguous. The V and J ends lost 3 bases and 6 bases respectively, with 11 bases between them. This CDR3 is built from 14 residues. Germline CDR1 is LNHNV and CDR2 is YYDKDF (reference sequence). CDR3 nucleotide sequence: TGTGCCACCAGCAGTAGAGGCTGGGCCGGGGAGCTGTTTTTT. This sequence encodes CATSSRGWAGELFF. The full variable domain, its missing parts supplied by reference TRBV15 and TRBJ2-2, is DAMVIQNPRYQVTQFGKPVTLSCSQTLNHNVMYWYQQKSSQAPKLLFHYYDKDFNNEADTPDNFQSRRPNTSFCFLDIRSPGLGDTAMYLCATSSRGWAGELFFGEGSRLTVL.

This clonotype was detected a few times. This rearrangement joins TRBV20-1 to TRBJ2-1; TRBD1 matches 10 bases. This CDR3 is built from 13 residues. The V segment lost 4 bases and the J segment 7 bases; nucleotides outside the gene matches: 4. Germline V gives CDR1 DFQATT, CDR2 SNEGSKA (reference sequence). This CDR3 is CSAKGQGSNEQFF. The CDR3 nucleotides are TGCAGTGCTAAGGGACAGGGGTCGAATGAGCAGTTCTTC.

V usage is TRBV5-1 and J usage is TRBJ1-1; D gene ambiguous. The CDR3 has 13 residues. CDR1 is SGHRS, CDR2 YFSETQ, per germline. V lost 1 base and J 5 bases, leaving 9 bases between the germline ends. This chain's CDR3 is CASSLYVLTEAFF. In DNA form, the CDR3 reads TGCGCCAGCAGCTTGTATGTCTTGACTGAAGCTTTCTTT.

This clonotype was counted between two and nine times. This chain connects TRBV10-2 to TRBJ1-1; D remains ambiguous. CDR3 length equals 14 residues. Germline lookup yields CDR1 WSHSY and CDR2 SAAADI. The V gene lost 2 bases and the J gene lost 0 bases, with 7 bases spanning the gap. The CDR3 loop reads CASSEPQMNTEAFF. CDR3 in DNA: TGCGCCAGCAGTGAGCCGCAAATGAACACTGAAGCTTTCTTT.

This clonotype has more than one count but fewer than ten. CDR3 region: CASSPGLDNTGELFF. Written as DNA, the CDR3 is TGTGCCAGCAGCCCCGGACTAGATAACACCGGGGAGCTGTTTTTT. V gene TRBV11-2 combines with J gene TRBJ2-2; TRBD2 matches 7 bases. Looked up from germline, CDR1 is SGHAT and CDR2 is FQNNGV. V lost 5 bases, J lost 2 bases, and 5 bases stayed unmatched. This CDR3 has 15 residues. Looking up the rest from reference TRBV11-2 and TRBJ2-2 gives the full variable domain: EAGVAQSPRYKIIEKRQSVAFWCNPISGHATLYWYQQILGQGPKLLIQFQNNGVVDDSQLPKDRFSAERLKGVDSTLKIQPAKLEDSAVYLCASSPGLDNTGELFFGEGSRLTVL.

This clonotype has more than one count but fewer than ten. V is TRBV5-6 and J is TRBJ2-1; 12 bases line up with TRBD2. The CDR3 covers 17 residues. The V gene end was trimmed by 3 bases and the J gene end by 2 bases; junction bases not matched to a gene: 6. Germline-derived CDR1 and CDR2 are SGHDT and YYEEEE. CDR3 coding DNA: TGTGCCAGCAGCTCGCTAGCGGGGGGGCCCCCCTACAATGAGCAGTTCTTC. This encodes CASSSLAGGPPYNEQFF.

The rearrangement links TRBV20-1 to TRBJ2-5; 9 nucleotides line up with TRBD2. The CDR3 totals 15 residues. Germline V gene sequence: CDR1 DFQATT, CDR2 SNEGSKA (reference sequence). V shed 2 bases and J 4 bases; nucleotides not matched to a gene: 8. CDR3 coding DNA: TGCAGTGCTAGATTAGGGACTAGCTTACGAGAGACCCAGTACTTC. Translation gives CSARLGTSLRETQYF.

V usage is TRBV7-9 and J usage is TRBJ1-1; no clear D gene. The CDR3 consists of 14 residues. Germline V gives CDR1 SEHNR, CDR2 FQNEAQ (reference sequence). Trimming removed 1 base at V and 1 base at J, with 7 bases between. CDR3 sequence reads: CASSLDYWNTEAFF. In DNA, the CDR3 is TGTGCCAGCAGCTTAGACTACTGGAACACTGAAGCTTTCTTT.

This clonotype was found many times. This chain joins TRBV7-2 and TRBJ1-4; TRBD1 matches 8 bases. The J segment lost 4 bases and the V segment lost 3 bases, leaving 1 base of the junction unmatched. The V gene's germline CDR1 is SGHTA and CDR2 FQGNSA. The CDR3 length is 14 residues. The CDR3 coding sequence is TGTGCCAGCAGCTTCGGACAGGGTAATGAAAAACTGTTTTTT. Residues: CASSFGQGNEKLFF.

The chain combines TRBV6-5 with TRBJ2-7; D unresolved. Trimming stripped 0 bases from V and 2 bases from J, with 8 bases between. CDR1 is MNHEY, CDR2 SVGAGI, per germline. The CDR3 length is 14 residues. Here the CDR3 DNA reads TGTGCCAGCAGTTACTCGAAAGAACCCTACGAGCAGTACGTC. This translates into CASSYSKEPYEQYV.

This clonotype was counted ten times or more. The V call is TRBV7-2, the J call TRBJ2-1; D could derive from TRBD1 or TRBD2 (5 bases each). This CDR3 is built from 19 residues. V was shortened by 4 bases and J by 6 bases, with 28 bases between the two germline ends. Per the germline V gene, CDR1 is SGHTA and CDR2 is FQGNSA. CDR3 residues: CASSSIRWVGAIAPNEQFF. Written as DNA, the CDR3 is TGTGCCAGCAGCTCCATCCGCTGGGTCGGGGCCATTGCCCCCAATGAGCAGTTCTTC.

V usage is TRBV3-1 and J usage is TRBJ2-7; 12 bases agree with TRBD2. The trim removed 2 bases at V and 6 bases at J, leaving 8 bases unmatched. Germline V CDR1 and CDR2: LGHDT, YNNKEL (reference sequence). The CDR3 is 16 amino acids. CDR3 nucleotide sequence: TGTGCCAGCAGCCAACGAGTGCTAGCGGGGGGGCGCGAGCAGTACTTC. Translation gives CASSQRVLAGGREQYF.

The rearrangement joins TRBV12-3 or TRBV12-4 to TRBJ1-3; TRBD1 matches 10 bases. Trimming removed 3 bases from V and 9 bases from J; junction bases left unmatched: 5. The CDR3 contains 14 residues. DNA for the CDR3: TGTGCCAGCAGTTTGGGACAGGGGTACGGCACCATATATTTT. Residues: CASSLGQGYGTIYF.

The chain employs TRBV5-6 and TRBJ2-2; D gene ambiguous. Between the trimmed V and J ends, which lost 4 bases and 4 bases, there was a span of 14 bases. Germline V gene sequence: CDR1 SGHDT, CDR2 YYEEEE. CDR3 length: 15 residues. In DNA, the CDR3 is TGTGCCAGCAGCCCGGTCTTCCTCCCCACCGGGGAGCTGTTTTTT. It translates to CASSPVFLPTGELFF.

This chain uses TRBV12-3 or TRBV12-4 with TRBJ1-2, with D possibly being TRBD1 (5 bases). Trimming took off 3 bases at V and 6 bases at J, with 11 bases between the two ends. There are 13 residues in the CDR3. The CDR3 DNA reads as TGTGCCAGCAGTTTTCTGGGGACGAATGGCTACACCTTC. It yields the protein CASSFLGTNGYTF.

The gene calls are TRBV6-5 and TRBJ2-2; TRBD1 matches 7 bases. CDR1 is MNHEY and CDR2 is SVGAGI in the germline V gene. This CDR3 comprises 15 residues. Unmatched junction bases numbered 8, after V lost 6 bases and J lost 4 bases. This chain's CDR3 is CASRVTGRGTGELFF. The CDR3 DNA reads TGTGCCAGCAGAGTGACAGGGCGCGGCACCGGGGAGCTGTTTTTT.

The chain recombines TRBV12-3 or TRBV12-4 with TRBJ2-2; D is undetermined. The CDR3 has 18 residues. Deletions cut 8 bases from V and 0 bases from J, with 22 bases between. The CDR3 sequence is CASRSVTLRASNTGELFF. The CDR3 DNA reads as TGTGCCAGCCGCTCGGTAACGCTTAGGGCTTCGAACACCGGGGAGCTGTTTTTT.

This clonotype was seen a handful of times. The rearrangement links TRBV20-1 to TRBJ2-7, with TRBD2 as a possible D gene (5 bases). CDR1 and CDR2 from the germline V gene are DFQATT and SNEGSKA (reference sequence). With 2 bases removed from V and 1 base from J, the gap between germline ends came to 12 bases. The CDR3 has 14 residues. This CDR3 is CSARMATNSYEQYF. In DNA, the CDR3 is TGCAGTGCTAGAATGGCGACTAATTCCTACGAGCAGTACTTC.